The next 6 T cell receptor beta chains were all read from a single sample in a study of T cells in Graves' hyperthyroidism and ophthalmopathy (dated by TCRdb to between 2018 and 2020). Receptors were amplified or captured by multiplex PCR. The instrument was an Illumina HiSeq 2000. The TCR beta CDR3 regions were amplified from RNA transcripts. The first round of RT-PCR for the TCR CDR3 was performed with the HTBI primer set and the Qiagen OneStep RT-PCR kit. The public reads were run again by TCRdb, first through fastp at Q25 and then through MiXCR, and only productive beta chains were kept. Here each entry gathers all rows of one CDR3 protein and keeps the most common genes and DNA. The sample table holds roughly 420,000 distinct CDR3 sequences, of which roughly an eighth were seen once. 5.3% of the sample is held by the ten biggest clonotypes. The source material was blood. These receptors all come from a woman aged 18-30 years with Graves' hyperthyroidism.

This clonotype was observed a few times. CDR3 coding DNA: TGTGCCAGCAGCCCACGTCGAGGGTTTCATGGCTACACCTTC. Translating gives CASSPRRGFHGYTF. The genes are TRBV7-6 and TRBJ1-2; no definite D call. There are 14 residues in the CDR3. The germline V gene has CDR1 SGHVS and CDR2 FNYEAQ. Deletions cut 5 bases from V and 6 bases from J, with 16 bases between.

V usage is TRBV20-1 and J usage is TRBJ2-3; no definite D call. Trimming cost V 2 bases and J 4 bases, with 16 bases left between them. Germline CDR1 DFQATT, CDR2 SNEGSKA (reference sequence). The CDR3 sequence is 15 residues long. Here the CDR3 reads CSARRPYPVADTQYF. The DNA of the CDR3 is TGCAGTGCTAGACGGCCCTACCCGGTCGCAGATACGCAGTATTTT.

Ten or more counts support this clonotype. The V and J genes are TRBV2 and TRBJ2-7; D gene uncertain. This CDR3 is 15 amino acids long. Trimming pared 3 bases from V and 0 bases from J, leaving 12 bases between. Germline-derived CDR1 and CDR2 are SNHLY and FYNNEI. The CDR3 sequence is CASSEIGSISYEQYF. The CDR3 nucleotides read TGTGCCAGCAGTGAGATAGGTTCGATCTCCTACGAGCAGTACTTC.

CDR3 in DNA: TGTGCCAGCAGCGCTATCGCGATTCAAAACTATGGCTACACCTTC. It translates to CASSAIAIQNYGYTF. This chain connects TRBV7-9 to TRBJ1-2; D is undetermined. Germline loops: CDR1 SEHNR, CDR2 FQNEAQ (reference sequence). V was cut by 5 bases and J by 2 bases, with 15 bases left in between. The CDR3 totals 15 residues.

CDR3 sequence reads: CASSLQGGSRPDTQYF. CDR3 bases: TGTGCCAGTAGTCTTCAGGGGGGGAGTCGCCCAGATACGCAGTATTTT. V is TRBV19 and J is TRBJ2-3, with D tentatively TRBD1 or TRBD2 (7 bases each). This CDR3 spans 16 amino acids. CDR1 and CDR2 (germline): LNHDA, SQIVND (reference sequence). The germline V and J ends were trimmed by 5 bases and 4 bases, with 19 bases remaining between them.

This clonotype was counted many times. The chain links TRBV12-3 or TRBV12-4 to TRBJ2-2, with a tentative D call TRBD2 (6 bases). The CDR3 runs to 14 residues. Trimming took 7 bases from V and 5 from J, leaving 14 bases between them. For the CDR3, the DNA is TGTGCCAGCATCGCGGGGAGACCGACCGGGGAGCTGTTTTTT. Its protein product is CASIAGRPTGELFF.